One and the same sample provided the 8 T cell receptor beta chains below, sequenced in a study. Here immunoSEQ multiplex PCR was the method, and the copy in TCRdb shows in-frame clones only, minus some. This sample has around 49,000 clones, with roughly 93% found just once. Sequenced material: PBMCs. Every receptor here comes from a man aged 35 to 55 with rheumatoid arthritis.

The chain carries TRBV7-2 and TRBJ1-5; D gene uncertain. CDR3 length: 15 residues. Germline-derived CDR1 and CDR2 are SGHTA and FQGNSA. Trimming cost V 1 base and J 2 bases, with 9 bases left between them. The CDR3 protein is CASSLVPEGNQPQHF. The CDR3 nucleotides are TGTGCCAGCAGCTTAGTTCCCGAAGGCAATCAGCCCCAGCATTTT.

The chain is built from TRBV28 and TRBJ2-7, with TRBD1 as a possible D gene (6 bases). The ends were cut back, 4 bases at V and 7 bases at J, with 20 bases in the middle. The CDR3 spans 15 residues. Germline-derived CDR1 and CDR2 are MDHEN and SYDVKM. The CDR3 DNA sequence: TGTGCCAGCAGTTCCCCCTCGACAGGAAAAGGAGAGCAGTACTTC. Translation: CASSSPSTGKGEQYF. Using reference TRBV28 and TRBJ2-7 for the parts outside the CDR3, the full variable domain is DVKVTQSSRYLVKRTGEKVFLECVQDMDHENMFWYRQDPGLGLRLIYFSYDVKMKEKGDIPEGYSVSREKKERFSLILESASTNQTSMYLCASSSPSTGKGEQYFGPGTRLTVT.

The chain has TRBV29-1 and TRBJ1-1, with D unresolved. Germline CDR1 reads SQVTM; CDR2 reads ANQGSEA. V was clipped by 4 bases and J by 5 bases, with 8 bases between them. This CDR3 has 11 residues. Written as DNA, the CDR3 is TGCAGCGTTGTGACCGGGACTGAAGCTTTCTTT. Translated: CSVVTGTEAFF.

The gene calls are TRBV6-5 and TRBJ1-2; TRBD1 is a possible D gene (5 bases). Germline CDR1 MNHEY, CDR2 SVGAGI. The CDR3 loop spans 15 amino acids. Trimming left V 0 bases short and J 2 bases short, with 10 bases between. CDR3 DNA: TGTGCCAGCAGTTACTCCCCGACAGAAAACTATGGCTACACCTTC. Protein: CASSYSPTENYGYTF.

This clone was seen more than once but under ten times. V is TRBV29-1 and J is TRBJ2-5; 8 bases match TRBD2. The J segment lost 5 bases and the V segment lost 7 bases, leaving 9 bases of the junction unmatched. The germline gives CDR1 SQVTM, CDR2 ANQGSEA. The CDR3 covers 13 residues. The DNA of the CDR3 is TGCAGCGGCACCGGCCCGGGAGGGGAGACCCAGTACTTC. Protein: CSGTGPGGETQYF.

In DNA, the CDR3 is TGTGCCAGCAGTTTCGGGGATTCTGGGGCCAACGTCCTGACTTTC. The encoded protein is CASSFGDSGANVLTF. The genes are TRBV28 and TRBJ2-6; possible D gene TRBD2, 5 bases. V was cut by 3 bases and J by 1 base, with 7 bases left in between. CDR1 and CDR2 from the germline V gene are MDHEN and SYDVKM. There are 15 residues in the CDR3.

The chain is built from TRBV6-5 and TRBJ1-1; D is unclear. The CDR3 length is 15 residues. The ends were cut back, 4 bases at V and 1 base at J, with 13 bases in the middle. Germline V CDR1 and CDR2: MNHEY, SVGAGI. The CDR3 loop reads CASSSPGKGNTEAFF. CDR3 DNA: TGTGCCAGCAGTTCTCCGGGGAAGGGGAACACTGAAGCTTTCTTT.

This CDR3 reads CASSADSSYEQYF. In nucleotides, the CDR3 is TGTGCCAGCAGCGCGGACAGCTCCTACGAGCAGTACTTC. J is TRBJ2-7 and V is TRBV9; D perhaps matches TRBD1 (6 bases). Trimming stripped 3 bases from V and 0 bases from J, with 7 bases between. The germline V gene has CDR1 SGDLS and CDR2 YYNGEE. This CDR3 is 13 amino acids long.